This TCR beta chain was sequenced during a study of molecular identifiers for immune sequencing clone quantification. TCRdb re-derived calls from the PCR reads in MiXCR, one entry per CDR3 protein. The sample has 9,500 to 10,000 distinct CDR3 sequences; 19% are singletons. The germline V and J ends were trimmed by 5 bases and 3 bases, with 16 bases remaining between them. The CDR3 has 15 residues. Germline CDR1 and CDR2: SQVTM and ANQGSEA. This clonotype is labeled as medium-sized. Its antigen remains unknown. General observations from the study: For effector cells, clones above 20 RNA copies held over 97% of molecules; for naive cells, under 1%. Clone sizes that are highly expanded could be underestimated when identical TCR molecules share a barcode.

The sequence was obtained from a human donor in good health. Some libraries in this study had Jurkat cell RNA spiked in. Specimen: naive CD8+ T cells from blood, with Jurkat cell RNA spiked in. Documented subset: FACS-sorted CD8+CD4-CCR7+CD45RA+ naive T cells. This sequence joins TRBV29-1 and TRBJ2-2; TRBD2 is a possible D gene (5 bases). CDR3 in DNA: TGCAGCGTTACGGGATCCAGGTCGGACACCGGGGAGCTGTTTTTT. This translates into CSVTGSRSDTGELFF.